Listed here are 18 T cell receptor beta chains from one sample, sequenced in a study of cytomegalovirus exposure and HLA in healthy donors. Researchers ran the PCR with 60 Vbeta and 13 Jbeta primers. Assay used: immunoSEQ multiplex PCR; TCRdb lists only in-frame clones, some missing. The sample has about 150,000 clones, more than 60% seen once. The specimen was PBMCs. These receptors were collected from a man aged 18 to 29 in good health and CMV-seropositive.

The chain uses TRBV19 and TRBJ2-1; TRBD1 might be the D (6 bases). Germline V CDR1 and CDR2: LNHDA, SQIVND (reference sequence). This CDR3 has 16 residues. V lost 6 bases and J lost 0, with 15 bases in between. CDR3 bases: TGTGCCAGTAGAGCCGGGACAAAGGGCTCCTACAATGAGCAGTTCTTC. Translating it yields CASRAGTKGSYNEQFF.

The chain has TRBV2 and TRBJ2-7, with a weak D call TRBD1 (7 bases). This CDR3 has 13 amino acids. Germline V gene data show CDR1 as SNHLY and CDR2 as FYNNEI. Trimming removed 7 bases at V and 8 bases at J, with 18 bases between. The CDR3 sequence: CASIPDRAGQQYF. As DNA, the CDR3 is TGTGCCAGCATTCCAGACAGGGCGGGGCAGCAGTACTTC.

This clone was detected a few times. CDR3 sequence reads: CASSTHYEQYF. Here the CDR3 DNA reads TGTGCCAGCAGTACTCACTACGAGCAGTACTTC. This rearrangement joins TRBV6-1 to TRBJ2-7; no reliable D call. The CDR3 extends over 11 amino acids. Germline-derived CDR1 and CDR2 are MNHNS and SASEGT. V lost 5 bases and J lost 3, with 5 bases in between.

Regarding this clone: The same CDR3 arises from other DNA sequences in this sample as well. This sequence joins TRBV5-4 and TRBJ2-5, with no clear D. The CDR3 spans 14 residues. Germline CDR1 is SGHNT and CDR2 is YYREEE (reference sequence). V gave up 0 bases and J gave up 2 bases, with 8 bases separating them. This CDR3 reads CASSLGGTQETQYF. CDR3 nucleotides: TGTGCCAGCAGCTTGGGCGGAACGCAAGAGACCCAGTACTTC. Full variable domain (missing parts from reference TRBV5-4 and TRBJ2-5): ETGVTQSPTHLIKTRGQQVTLRCSSQSGHNTVSWYQQALGQGPQFIFQYYREEENGRGNFPPRFSGLQFPNYSSELNVNALELDDSALYLCASSLGGTQETQYFGPGTRLLVL.

This clone was observed a few times. This chain uses TRBV6-1 with TRBJ2-7, with a possible D match to TRBD1 (5 bases). V was clipped by 4 bases and J by 6 bases, with 16 bases between them. Per germline, CDR1 MNHNS and CDR2 SASEGT. CDR3 size: 14 residues. Written as DNA, the CDR3 is TGTGCCAGCAGTGTCGTGGCAGGCAGGGCCGAGCAGTACTTC. Amino acids: CASSVVAGRAEQYF.

The rearrangement links TRBV6-5 to TRBJ1-1; weak D call: TRBD1 (6 bases). This CDR3 region has 13 residues. The V end was cut by 7 bases, the J end by 5 bases, with 14 bases between. Germline V gives CDR1 MNHEY, CDR2 SVGAGI. CDR3 loop: CASTLGAVTEAFF. DNA for the CDR3: TGTGCCAGCACTCTGGGGGCGGTAACTGAAGCTTTCTTT.

The CDR3 loop reads CASSLGAATGHF. In DNA, the CDR3 is TGTGCCAGCAGTTTAGGGGCAGCCACCGGGCATTTT. The chain uses TRBV28 and TRBJ1-5; D may be TRBD1 (5 bases). Trimming shortened V by 2 bases and J by 15 bases, and 14 bases separated the two germline ends. The CDR3 is 12 residues long. Germline CDR1 reads MDHEN; CDR2 reads SYDVKM.

In the case of this clone: At one of its ends the junction is not consistent with the germline gene, which may arise from a read error. CDR3 DNA sequence: TGTTCCAGCAGCTCCAGGACAGGGTGGGACACTGAAGCTTTCTTT. This translates into CSSSSRTGWDTEAFF. The chain recombines TRBV7-9 with TRBJ1-1; TRBD1 agrees at 8 bases. Germline V gives CDR1 SEHNR, CDR2 FQNEAQ (reference sequence). The length of the CDR3 is 15 residues.

V gene TRBV5-1 combines with J gene TRBJ2-7; 8 positions match TRBD2. Germline V gene data show CDR1 as SGHRS and CDR2 as YFSETQ. This CDR3 spans 17 amino acids. J lost 2 bases, V lost 0 bases, and 10 bases had no gene match. This chain's CDR3 is CASSLEGSAGGAYEQYF. CDR3 nucleotides: TGCGCCAGCAGCTTGGAGGGGTCCGCCGGGGGGGCCTACGAGCAGTACTTC.

The sample holds a few counts of this clone. The chain recombines TRBV19 with TRBJ2-6; D unclear. Trimming removed 5 bases at V and 3 bases at J, with 14 bases between. Per germline, CDR1 LNHDA and CDR2 SQIVND (reference sequence). This CDR3 spans 16 amino acids. The CDR3 nucleotides read TGTGCCAGTAGTTCCCAAGGTCCTAGTGGGGCCAACGTCCTGACTTTC. Encoded protein: CASSSQGPSGANVLTF.

The chain has TRBV27 and TRBJ2-3; 10 nucleotides agree with TRBD2. Germline trimming cut 2 bases from V and 4 bases from J; bases unmatched to any gene: 3. The CDR3 runs to 15 residues. From germline, CDR1 is MNHEY and CDR2 SMNVEV (reference sequence). The CDR3 loop is CASSLRLAGADTQYF. DNA for the CDR3: TGTGCCAGCAGTTTACGTCTAGCGGGAGCAGATACGCAGTATTTT.

The V call is TRBV5-1, the J call TRBJ1-2; D ambiguous. Germline loops: CDR1 SGHRS, CDR2 YFSETQ. Trimming took 7 bases from V and 2 from J, leaving 9 bases between them. The CDR3 has 12 amino acids. The CDR3 reads CASPPENYGYTF. The CDR3 nucleotides are TGCGCCAGCCCCCCGGAGAACTATGGCTACACCTTC.

The chain joins TRBV15 to TRBJ2-5, with D perhaps TRBD1 (6 bases). Trimming removed 1 base at V and 5 bases at J, with 14 bases between. Germline V gives CDR1 LNHNV, CDR2 YYDKDF (reference sequence). This CDR3 contains 15 residues. The CDR3 here is CATSRGTAVRETQYF. The CDR3 DNA reads as TGTGCCACCAGCAGAGGGACAGCTGTCCGGGAGACCCAGTACTTC.

V usage is TRBV7-2 and J usage is TRBJ2-2; tentatively, D is TRBD2 (5 bases). From germline, CDR1 is SGHTA and CDR2 FQGNSA. V dropped 7 bases and J dropped 5 bases, with 14 bases sitting between them. The CDR3 runs 14 residues. The CDR3 sequence is CASTPGLGTGELFF. The CDR3 bases are TGTGCCAGCACCCCGGGGTTGGGAACCGGGGAGCTGTTTTTT.

The rearrangement links TRBV4-1 to TRBJ2-2, with TRBD1 as a possible D gene (6 bases). Germline V gene lookup returns CDR1 MGHRA and CDR2 YSYEKL. The CDR3 has 16 amino acids. The V gene lost 7 bases and the J gene lost 0 bases, with 15 bases spanning the gap. The CDR3 region has the DNA TGCGCCAGCACACCGCGGACAGCGTCGAACACCGGGGAGCTGTTTTTT. Translated, it gives CASTPRTASNTGELFF.

The chain combines TRBV15 with TRBJ2-3; 10 bases fit TRBD2. J was trimmed by 1 base and V by 1 base; bases with no gene match: 11. This CDR3 is built from 19 residues. Germline V gives CDR1 LNHNV, CDR2 YYDKDF (reference sequence). DNA of the CDR3: TGTGCCACCAGCAGAGTTGTGAAGCGGGAGGGCCGCGGCACAGATACGCAGTATTTT. Translated, it gives CATSRVVKREGRGTDTQYF.

The CDR3 DNA follows: TGTGCCAGTAGTAAACAGGGAACGAACACCGGGGAGCTGTTTTTT. It specifies CASSKQGTNTGELFF. The rearrangement joins TRBV19 to TRBJ2-2; possible D gene TRBD1, 6 bases. V lost 4 bases and J lost 0, with 9 bases in between. Per germline, CDR1 LNHDA and CDR2 SQIVND (reference sequence). This CDR3 is built from 15 residues.

V is TRBV28 and J is TRBJ1-1; D remains unclear. The CDR3 spans 14 residues. Germline V lookup: CDR1 MDHEN, CDR2 SYDVKM. The ends were cut back, 1 base at V and 5 bases at J, with 11 bases in the middle. The CDR3 region is CASSLFGVGTEAFF. The CDR3 DNA follows: TGTGCCAGCAGTTTATTCGGAGTTGGGACTGAAGCTTTCTTT.